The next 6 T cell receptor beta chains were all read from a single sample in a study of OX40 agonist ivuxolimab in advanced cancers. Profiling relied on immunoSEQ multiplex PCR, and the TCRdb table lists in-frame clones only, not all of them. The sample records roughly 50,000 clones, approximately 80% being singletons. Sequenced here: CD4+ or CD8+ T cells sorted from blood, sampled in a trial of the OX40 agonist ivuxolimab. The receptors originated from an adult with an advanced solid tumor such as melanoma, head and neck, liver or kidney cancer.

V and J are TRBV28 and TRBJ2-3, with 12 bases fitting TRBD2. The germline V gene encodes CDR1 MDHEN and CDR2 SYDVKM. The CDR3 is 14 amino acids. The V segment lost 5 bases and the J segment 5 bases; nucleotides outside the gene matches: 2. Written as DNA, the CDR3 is TGTGCCAGCAGTGCTAGCGGGAGGGGAGATACGCAGTATTTT. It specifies CASSASGRGDTQYF.

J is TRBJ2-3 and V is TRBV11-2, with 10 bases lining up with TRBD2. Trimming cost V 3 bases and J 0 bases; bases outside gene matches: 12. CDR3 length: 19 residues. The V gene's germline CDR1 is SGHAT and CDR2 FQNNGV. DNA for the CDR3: TGTGCCAGCAGCTTGGCTAGCGGGGGCCTCCGTGCTAGCACAGATACGCAGTATTTT. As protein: CASSLASGGLRASTDTQYF.

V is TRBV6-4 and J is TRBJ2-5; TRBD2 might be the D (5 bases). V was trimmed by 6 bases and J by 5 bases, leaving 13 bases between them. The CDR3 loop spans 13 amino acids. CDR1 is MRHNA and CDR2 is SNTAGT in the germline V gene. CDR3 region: CASSAGVGETQYF. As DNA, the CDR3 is TGTGCCAGCAGCGCCGGGGTCGGGGAGACCCAGTACTTC.

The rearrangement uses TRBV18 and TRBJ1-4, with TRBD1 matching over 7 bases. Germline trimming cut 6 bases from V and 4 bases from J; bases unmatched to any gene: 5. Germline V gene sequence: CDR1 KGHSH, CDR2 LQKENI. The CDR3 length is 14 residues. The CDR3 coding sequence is TGTGCCAGCTCTATGGGACAGAGTAATGAAAAACTGTTTTTT. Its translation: CASSMGQSNEKLFF.

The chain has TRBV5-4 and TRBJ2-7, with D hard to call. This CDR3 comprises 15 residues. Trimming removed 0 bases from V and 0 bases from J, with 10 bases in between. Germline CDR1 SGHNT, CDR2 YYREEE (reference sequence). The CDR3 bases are TGTGCCAGCAGCTTGGGCCGGATCGGCTCCTACGAGCAGTACTTC. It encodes CASSLGRIGSYEQYF.

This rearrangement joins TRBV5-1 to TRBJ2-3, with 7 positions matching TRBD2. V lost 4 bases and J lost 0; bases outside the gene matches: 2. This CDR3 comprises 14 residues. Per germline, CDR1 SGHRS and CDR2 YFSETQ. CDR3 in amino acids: CASSRAGSTDTQYF. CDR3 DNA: TGCGCCAGCAGCCGAGCGGGGAGCACAGATACGCAGTATTTT.